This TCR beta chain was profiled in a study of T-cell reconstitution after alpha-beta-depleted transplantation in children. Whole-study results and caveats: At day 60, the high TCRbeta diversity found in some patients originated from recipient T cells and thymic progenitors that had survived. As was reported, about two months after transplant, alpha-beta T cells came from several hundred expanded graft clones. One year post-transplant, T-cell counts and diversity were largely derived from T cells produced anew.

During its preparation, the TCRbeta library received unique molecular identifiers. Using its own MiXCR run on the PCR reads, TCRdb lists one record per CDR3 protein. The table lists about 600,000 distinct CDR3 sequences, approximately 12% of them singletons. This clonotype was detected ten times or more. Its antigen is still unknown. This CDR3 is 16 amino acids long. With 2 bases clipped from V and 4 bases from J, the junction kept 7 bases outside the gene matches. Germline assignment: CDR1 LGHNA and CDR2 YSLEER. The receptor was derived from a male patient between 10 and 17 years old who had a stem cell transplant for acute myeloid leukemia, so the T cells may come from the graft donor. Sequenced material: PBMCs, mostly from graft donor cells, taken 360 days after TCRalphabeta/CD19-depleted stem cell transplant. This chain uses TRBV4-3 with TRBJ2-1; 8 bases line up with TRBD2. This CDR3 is CASSQRVAGLYNEQFF. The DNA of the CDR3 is TGCGCCAGCAGCCAACGAGTAGCGGGGCTGTACAATGAGCAGTTCTTC.